These 8 T cell receptor beta chains were sequenced from one sample in a study of blood T cell repertoires in COVID-19. This table comes from immunoSEQ multiplex PCR, and its TCRdb copy is limited to in-frame clones, with some not included. This sample yields 100,000 or so clones, of which nearly 95% are seen a single time; less than 5% belongs to the top ten. Sequenced sample: peripheral blood. The receptors shown here come from a human donor with active COVID-19. The donor label of this sample is uncertain.

The genes are TRBV5-4 and TRBJ2-1; D is possibly TRBD1 (5 bases). Germline V gene lookup returns CDR1 SGHNT and CDR2 YYREEE (reference sequence). V was trimmed by 0 bases and J by 4 bases, leaving 11 bases between them. This CDR3 contains 15 residues. In nucleotides, the CDR3 is TGTGCCAGCAGCTTGGGGCAGGGCGGTTACAATGAGCAGTTCTTC. Translation gives CASSLGQGGYNEQFF.

This rearrangement joins TRBV2 to TRBJ2-1, with 8 bases aligning to TRBD1. Germline-derived CDR1 and CDR2 are SNHLY and FYNNEI. This CDR3 has 16 residues. The V and J ends lost 1 base and 7 bases, in that order; junction bases with no gene match: 9. Here the CDR3 reads CASSEGGTGGGNEQFF. The CDR3 bases are TGTGCCAGCAGTGAAGGGGGAACAGGGGGTGGAAATGAGCAGTTCTTC.

The chain has TRBV7-2 and TRBJ2-1; possible D gene TRBD1, 6 bases. The CDR3 is 15 amino acids. V shed 6 bases and J shed 0 bases, with 12 bases lying between them. The V gene's germline CDR1 is SGHTA and CDR2 FQGNSA. The chain's CDR3 is CASSPGHISYNEQFF. CDR3 DNA: TGTGCCAGCAGTCCGGGACACATCTCCTACAATGAGCAGTTCTTC.

This chain joins TRBV15 and TRBJ2-7, with a tentative D call TRBD1 (5 bases). The length of the CDR3 is 14 residues. Germline CDR1 and CDR2: LNHNV and YYDKDF (reference sequence). Trimming pared 0 bases from V and 3 bases from J, leaving 9 bases between. CDR3 region: CATSRDRGYYEQYF. As DNA, the CDR3 is TGTGCCACCAGCAGAGATAGGGGATACTACGAGCAGTACTTC.

The chain recombines TRBV7-9 with TRBJ2-1; 13 bases map to TRBD2. This CDR3 region has 16 residues. V shed 6 bases, J shed 7 bases, and the junction held 9 bases outside the gene matches. Germline-derived CDR1 and CDR2 are SEHNR and FQNEAQ (reference sequence). The CDR3 region is CASSAPGLAGSNEQFF. For the CDR3, the DNA is TGTGCCAGCAGTGCTCCGGGACTAGCGGGGTCGAATGAGCAGTTCTTC.

The chain links TRBV7-9 to TRBJ2-2; 10 bases match TRBD2. Trimming removed 5 bases from V and 4 bases from J; junction bases left unmatched: 10. This CDR3 is built from 17 residues. Germline CDR1 is SEHNR and CDR2 is FQNEAQ (reference sequence). The CDR3 DNA sequence: TGTGCCAGCAGCCCTAGTCTAGCGGGAGTGCCCACCGGGGAGCTGTTTTTT. This sequence encodes CASSPSLAGVPTGELFF. The full variable domain, rest sourced from reference TRBV7-9 and TRBJ2-2, is DTGVSQNPRHKITKRGQNVTFRCDPISEHNRLYWYRQTLGQGPEFLTYFQNEAQLEKSRLLSDRFSAERPKGSFSTLEIQRTEQGDSAMYLCASSPSLAGVPTGELFFGEGSRLTVL.

The gene calls are TRBV19 and TRBJ2-7; TRBD2 matches 7 bases. The germline V gene has CDR1 LNHDA and CDR2 SQIVND (reference sequence). CDR3 length: 14 amino acids. Trimming cost V 4 bases and J 5 bases; bases outside gene matches: 8. The CDR3 loop reads CASSRGGSVDEQYF. Written as DNA, the CDR3 is TGTGCCAGTAGTAGGGGCGGGAGCGTAGACGAGCAGTACTTC.

The chain has TRBV5-6 and TRBJ2-3; 7 bases agree with TRBD2. This CDR3 has 16 amino acids. Germline V gene lookup returns CDR1 SGHDT and CDR2 YYEEEE. The junction had 10 bases not matched to a gene; V was cut back by 0 bases and J by 6 bases. The CDR3 sequence is CASSLADGGRRDTQYF. DNA for the CDR3: TGTGCCAGCAGCTTGGCCGACGGGGGGAGGAGGGATACGCAGTATTTT.